Here is one T cell receptor (beta chain) with its context. The antigen it binds to is not known. It has no much larger one-base neighbor in the sample; base qualities were not kept. The data belong to a study of blood T cell repertoires in COVID-19 (dated by TCRdb to 2020 to 2021). About the investigation overall: The collaborator samples originated in the United States, Italy and Spain and spanned the acute and convalescent phases of COVID-19. The repertoires were released in a freely available public database intended as a resource for research on the immune response to SARS-CoV-2. Subjects who had been exposed to COVID-19, were actively infected with it, or had recovered from it provided the deeply sampled blood TCRbeta repertoires that made up the dataset. The samples were drawn from two sources: the first 160 participants of the ongoing ImmuneRACE study, and approximately 1,300 subjects contributed by 6 global collaborators. The prospective study material was composed of cDNA or gDNA derived from T cells, B-cell-depleted T cells, or PBMCs. Nearly every sample came with metadata listing a de-identified subject ID, COVID-19 status, age in years and sex. Where HLA class I and class II types were available, the types were taken from metadata supplied by the sample provider, not from assay-based typing.

TCRbeta CDR3 regions were amplified from genomic DNA using the immunoSEQ Assay, a bias-controlled multiplex PCR. Concerning the study's data processing: Nucleated cell counts per sample were estimated from amplification of reference gene primers within the assay. To quantify the absolute abundance of each unique TCRbeta CDR3 rearrangement, sequence reads were collapsed and filtered. For each sample, productive Simpson clonality was calculated as the square root of Simpson's diversity index over productive rearrangements. TCRdb took this table from immuneACCESS and kept in-frame rearrangements with V and J called. Such tables lack part of the clones; where checked against another copy, unresolved V genes explain under half of the gap, and the rest is unexplained. V, J and clone size are those of that table, while D and trimming were read from the DNA. This sample has about 180,000 clones in its table, and roughly 82% of those were observed once. Roughly 9% of the sample rests with the top ten.

Whole blood was collected in K2EDTA tubes by collaborating institutions according to the institutions' own protocols. Collaborator samples were shipped for TCRbeta analysis as frozen whole blood, isolated PBMCs, or DNA extracted from either sample type. Trimming at the junction amounts to 4 bases on V and 4 bases on J, and the germline ends lie 20 bases apart. Reading the germline V gene (reference sequence) gives CDR1 SGHNT and CDR2 YYREEE. The CDR3 spans 16 residues, from the cysteine through the phenylalanine. The DNA shown is the 48-base CDR3, in frame from base 1. Broad study findings and their caveats: Clinical and demographic metadata were provided uncurated, with the amount varying by source and participant.

This chain joins TRBV5-4 to TRBJ1-2, and the D gene may be TRBD1, 5 bases matching. Sequencing used peripheral blood. This receptor was obtained from a woman in her seventies with acute or convalescent COVID-19. The DNA reads TGTGCCAGCAGCGTAGGAGGGGCAAGGAAAGGCTATGGCTACACCTTC. This is translated as CASSVGGARKGYGYTF. When the CDR3 is completed using the reference TRBV5-4 and TRBJ1-2 genes on either side, the full variable domain is ETGVTQSPTHLIKTRGQQVTLRCSSQSGHNTVSWYQQALGQGPQFIFQYYREEENGRGNFPPRFSGLQFPNYSSELNVNALELDDSALYLCASSVGGARKGYGYTFGSGTRLTVV.